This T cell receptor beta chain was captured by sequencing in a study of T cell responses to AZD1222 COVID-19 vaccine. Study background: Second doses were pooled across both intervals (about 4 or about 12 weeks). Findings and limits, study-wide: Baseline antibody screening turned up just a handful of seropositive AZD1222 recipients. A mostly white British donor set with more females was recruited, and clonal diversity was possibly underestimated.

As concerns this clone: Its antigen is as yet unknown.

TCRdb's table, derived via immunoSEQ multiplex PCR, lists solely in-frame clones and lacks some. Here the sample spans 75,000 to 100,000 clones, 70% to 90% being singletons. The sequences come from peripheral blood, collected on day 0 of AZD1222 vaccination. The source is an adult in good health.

CDR3 sequence: CASSQDRVNYGYTF. The CDR3 DNA is TGCGCCAGCAGCCAAGACAGGGTGAACTATGGCTACACCTTC. The J gene is TRBJ1-2, the V gene TRBV4-3; a weak D match, TRBD1 (5 bases). Germline CDR1 is LGHNA and CDR2 is YSLEER. CDR3 length: 14 amino acids. Trimming took off 0 bases at V and 2 bases at J, with 7 bases between the two ends.